This T cell receptor beta chain is drawn from a study of molecular identifiers for immune sequencing clone quantification. Whole-study findings and limits: Effector cells had over 99% of their molecules in clones above 20 RNA copies, while naive cells had under 1%.

Sorting captured naive CD8 T cells as CD8+CD4-CCR7+CD45RA+. This clonotype was recorded a few times. Its antigen is undetermined. This CDR3 comprises 11 residues. V gave up 4 bases and J gave up 8 bases, with 11 bases separating them. CDR1 GTSNPN and CDR2 SVGIG come from the germline V gene (reference sequence). TCRdb reprocessed the PCR reads with MiXCR, giving one entry per CDR3 protein. The profile shows about 320,000 distinct CDR3 sequences, roughly 24% of them singletons. Sequencing was done on a sample of naive CD8+ T cells from blood, with Jurkat cell RNA spiked in. Subset denoted: FACS-sorted CD8+CD4-CCR7+CD45RA+ naive T cells. The clonotype was recovered from a human donor in good health. Some libraries in this study had Jurkat cell RNA spiked in. This chain joins TRBV30 and TRBJ1-1, with D possibly TRBD1 on 5 matching bases. This CDR3 reads CAWTLWGEAFF. The CDR3 region has the DNA TGTGCCTGGACCCTCTGGGGCGAAGCTTTCTTT.